In this sample, the clone carrying this TCR beta chain turned up many times. Its antigen is unidentified. This entry comes from a study of T cell repertoires in cytomegalovirus infection. Background on the study: A matching HLA type, together with CMV infection, was signaled by public TCR beta signatures. The study, taken as a whole, reports: Dominating the ex vivo response were HLA-C-restricted CMV-specific TCR beta clonotypes. Frequencies of public TCR beta families were cumulated, and this identified carriers of CMV plus the relevant HLA.

CDR3 length equals 12 residues. V lost 3 bases and J lost 6, with 9 bases in between. Using its own MiXCR run on the reads, TCRdb lists one record per CDR3 protein. This sample yields roughly 280,000 distinct CDR3 sequences, of which 9.1% are seen a single time; less than 15% belongs to the top ten. The sequence was obtained from a human donor in good health (CMV status not recorded). Some clones in this sample may be carry-over from other donors' samples. Sequencing input: PBMCs. The chain combines TRBV12-3 or TRBV12-4 with TRBJ2-7; D ambiguous. The DNA of the CDR3 is TGTGCCAGCAGTTTCTCTTATGCCGAGCAGTACTTC. It yields the protein CASSFSYAEQYF.